The 5 T cell receptor beta chains below come from one sample, sequenced in a study of shared clonotypes between healthy human individuals (TCRdb year 2020). Library method: the immunoSEQ multiplex PCR assay. Here the immuneACCESS table is served through TCRdb, limited to in-frame sequences with V and J called. Missing clones are a known gap in these copies; in checked studies unresolved V genes cover under half, and the rest lacks a known reason. The sample table records over a million clones; just under 99% of these occur just once. The top ten clonotypes cover around 0.38% of the sample. Specimen: naive CD4+ T cells sorted from blood. The intended sense of this specimen's cell subset or site label: CD45RA+ positively selected. Receptor source: a man younger than 40 in good health.

This chain joins TRBV7-9 and TRBJ2-7; perhaps D is TRBD1 or TRBD2 (5 bases each). The CDR3 length is 14 residues. V was cut by 4 bases and J by 3 bases, with 13 bases left in between. Germline CDR1 reads SEHNR; CDR2 reads FQNEAQ (reference sequence). CDR3 region: CASSSSGRNYEQYF. The CDR3 DNA follows: TGTGCCAGCAGCTCCTCGGGGCGGAACTACGAGCAGTACTTC. Full variable domain (missing parts from reference TRBV7-9 and TRBJ2-7): DTGVSQNPRHKITKRGQNVTFRCDPISEHNRLYWYRQTLGQGPEFLTYFQNEAQLEKSRLLSDRFSAERPKGSFSTLEIQRTEQGDSAMYLCASSSSGRNYEQYFGPGTRLTVT.

The genes are TRBV29-1 and TRBJ2-1; TRBD1 aligns across 7 bases. Germline V gene lookup returns CDR1 SQVTM and CDR2 ANQGSEA. V dropped 4 bases and J dropped 6; count of bases not matched to a gene: 9. There are 14 residues in the CDR3. CDR3 nucleotide sequence: TGCAGCGTTGTGGGTGGGGACAGCCCCAATGAGCAGTTCTTC. It encodes CSVVGGDSPNEQFF.

The chain joins TRBV5-1 to TRBJ2-2; TRBD2 aligns across 10 bases. V trimming: 0 bases; J trimming: 4 bases; junction bases outside the gene matches: 6. Germline lookup yields CDR1 SGHRS and CDR2 YFSETQ. CDR3 length: 17 residues. The DNA for the CDR3 is TGCGCCAGCAGCTTGGCCCCGGCTAGCGGGAGCACCGGGGAGCTGTTTTTT. This sequence encodes CASSLAPASGSTGELFF.

This chain links TRBV5-1 with TRBJ2-5; no reliable D call. The CDR3 covers 16 residues. Trimming took off 0 bases at V and 2 bases at J, with 14 bases between the two ends. Germline V lookup: CDR1 SGHRS, CDR2 YFSETQ. For the CDR3, the DNA is TGCGCCAGCAGCTTGGTCATTTCTGGATTACAAGAGACCCAGTACTTC. Translation: CASSLVISGLQETQYF.

The rearrangement joins TRBV18 to TRBJ2-7; tentative D call: TRBD2 (6 bases). From germline, CDR1 is KGHSH and CDR2 LQKENI. The CDR3 covers 15 residues. V lost 3 bases and J 5 bases, leaving 17 bases between the germline ends. The CDR3 DNA is TGTGCCAGCTCACCTGGGCCCGCGGGAATCAACGAGCAGTACTTC. Protein: CASSPGPAGINEQYF.